Listed below are T cell receptor beta chains from one sample, sequenced in a study of regulatory T cells in long-lasting Graves disease. TCRdb reprocessed the multiplex PCR reads via MiXCR and lists one record per CDR3 protein. The sample lists around 420,000 distinct CDR3 sequences, about 15% occurring once. These data were also filed under a second study, of T cells in Graves' hyperthyroidism and ophthalmopathy.

The sample was peripheral blood mononuclear cells (PBMCs), taken at new diagnosis, from a patient treated with antithyroid drugs. The receptors were gathered from a woman aged 40 to 55 with Graves disease. Each CDR3 is given with its conserved first and last residue. Fields, in order: V gene, J gene, CDR3 protein.

v_gene: TRBV7-2; j_gene: TRBJ2-7; CDR3aa: CASSVEGGPYEQYF
v_gene: TRBV18; j_gene: TRBJ1-2; CDR3aa: CASSPGQGLFWTF
v_gene: TRBV5-4; j_gene: TRBJ2-1; CDR3aa: CASSFFSGDDNEQFF
v_gene: TRBV2; j_gene: TRBJ2-7; CDR3aa: CASSGSRDSSYEQYF
v_gene: TRBV28; j_gene: TRBJ2-7; CDR3aa: CASSSLNRGPPDEQYF
v_gene: TRBV27; j_gene: TRBJ2-7; CDR3aa: CASSFGGGREQYF
v_gene: TRBV19; j_gene: TRBJ2-2; CDR3aa: CASTARGHGGELFF
v_gene: TRBV12-3/TRBV12-4; j_gene: TRBJ2-1; CDR3aa: CASRSTGTSGTNEQFF
v_gene: TRBV6-1; j_gene: TRBJ1-1; CDR3aa: CASSEPGQNTEAFF
v_gene: TRBV6-2/TRBV6-3; j_gene: TRBJ2-4; CDR3aa: CASSSPRDKNIQYF
v_gene: TRBV15; j_gene: TRBJ2-4; CDR3aa: CATSREDIPLAKNIQYF
v_gene: TRBV6-5; j_gene: TRBJ1-2; CDR3aa: CASSYFGTGNGYTF
v_gene: TRBV12-3/TRBV12-4; j_gene: TRBJ2-3; CDR3aa: CASSFGWDTQYF
v_gene: TRBV27; j_gene: TRBJ2-7; CDR3aa: CASSPDGYYEQYF
v_gene: TRBV27; j_gene: TRBJ1-6; CDR3aa: CASQGGVRRKNSPLHF
v_gene: TRBV4-1; j_gene: TRBJ2-3; CDR3aa: CASSQDIRDFYTQYF
v_gene: TRBV12-3/TRBV12-4; j_gene: TRBJ2-1; CDR3aa: CASSLSGSYNEQFF
v_gene: TRBV6-1; j_gene: TRBJ1-2; CDR3aa: CASSRQGDYGYTF
v_gene: TRBV3-1; j_gene: TRBJ1-6; CDR3aa: CASSGEGTSPLHF
v_gene: TRBV30; j_gene: TRBJ1-4; CDR3aa: CAWNRVPNEKLFF
v_gene: TRBV7-9; j_gene: TRBJ2-2; CDR3aa: CASSLRQGNTGELFF
v_gene: TRBV3-1; j_gene: TRBJ2-2; CDR3aa: CASSPYGDTGELFF
v_gene: TRBV5-1; j_gene: TRBJ1-1; CDR3aa: CASSLQSGSQRGNTEAFF
v_gene: TRBV20-1; j_gene: TRBJ2-6; CDR3aa: CSARARQGAGGANVLTF
v_gene: TRBV15; j_gene: TRBJ2-7; CDR3aa: CATSSQRTSDSYEQYF
v_gene: TRBV15; j_gene: TRBJ2-7; CDR3aa: CATSRDFSYEQYF
v_gene: TRBV12-3/TRBV12-4; j_gene: TRBJ1-5; CDR3aa: CASSFWDRVINQPQHF
v_gene: TRBV13; j_gene: TRBJ1-2; CDR3aa: CASSDPGRDGYTF
v_gene: TRBV19; j_gene: TRBJ1-1; CDR3aa: CASRATGGQPGEVIFF
v_gene: TRBV24-1; j_gene: TRBJ2-2; CDR3aa: CATSGPTGQANTGELFF
v_gene: TRBV6-1; j_gene: TRBJ2-7; CDR3aa: CASRPSSGSKHEQYF
v_gene: TRBV7-3; j_gene: TRBJ2-5; CDR3aa: CASSQMGARETQYF
v_gene: TRBV7-9; j_gene: TRBJ1-1; CDR3aa: CASSLERGPTNTEAFF
v_gene: TRBV28; j_gene: TRBJ2-7; CDR3aa: CASTGTSGRSEQYF
v_gene: TRBV3-1; j_gene: TRBJ2-7; CDR3aa: CAGNSLPYEQYF
v_gene: TRBV5-8; j_gene: TRBJ2-7; CDR3aa: CASVGQGRYKQYF
v_gene: TRBV6-2/TRBV6-3; j_gene: TRBJ2-1; CDR3aa: CASKRGTISYEQFF
v_gene: TRBV6-9; j_gene: TRBJ1-3; CDR3aa: CASSYSQDRDGNTIYF
v_gene: TRBV12-3/TRBV12-4; j_gene: TRBJ2-1; CDR3aa: CASSSGTGVHNEQFF
v_gene: TRBV28; j_gene: TRBJ1-5; CDR3aa: CASSLDSENQPQHF
v_gene: TRBV2; j_gene: TRBJ2-7; CDR3aa: CASSPRASGFSYEQYF
v_gene: TRBV5-1; j_gene: TRBJ1-2; CDR3aa: CASSLGQENYGYTF
v_gene: TRBV9; j_gene: TRBJ2-4; CDR3aa: CASSVLAGGGIQYF
v_gene: TRBV5-5; j_gene: TRBJ1-1; CDR3aa: CASSLEDLTPNTEAFF
v_gene: TRBV12-3/TRBV12-4; j_gene: TRBJ2-1; CDR3aa: CASSFRENNEQFF
v_gene: TRBV5-4; j_gene: TRBJ2-5; CDR3aa: CASSWSQGETQYF
v_gene: TRBV12-3/TRBV12-4; j_gene: TRBJ2-2; CDR3aa: CASSLAASGRTGGELFF
v_gene: TRBV3-1; j_gene: TRBJ2-7; CDR3aa: CASSQEMVAGKRSSYEQYF
v_gene: TRBV5-1; j_gene: TRBJ2-5; CDR3aa: CASKLAGVQETQYF
v_gene: TRBV7-9; j_gene: TRBJ2-7; CDR3aa: CASSPNSAGEQYF